Following are 22 T cell receptor beta chains from one sample sequenced in a study of Ad26.COV2.S vaccination and SARS-CoV-2 variants. Sequencing used immunoSEQ multiplex PCR; TCRdb keeps in-frame clones, though not all of them. Of roughly 300,000 clones listed, around 89% are singletons. Treatment of the sample: about 20 received Ad26.COV2.S at low or high dose, single or two shots; about 5 received placebo; per-sample allocation not given. It was on day 63 after the first vaccine or placebo injection that samples were taken. The sample was peripheral blood, taken in a trial of Ad26.COV2.S vaccine versus placebo. These receptors all stem from a person aged 18-65 years who received the Ad26.COV2.S COVID-19 vaccine or a placebo.

This clone was observed once. The V call is TRBV15, the J call TRBJ1-1, with no clear D. The germline V gene has CDR1 LNHNV and CDR2 YYDKDF (reference sequence). V was shortened by 1 base and J by 1 base, with 13 bases between the two germline ends. The CDR3 has 16 amino acids. CDR3 residues: CATSRVDRPTNTEAFF. The CDR3 DNA reads as TGTGCCACCAGCAGAGTCGATAGGCCTACGAACACTGAAGCTTTCTTT. Together with reference TRBV15 and TRBJ1-1, the CDR3 gives the full variable domain: DAMVIQNPRYQVTQFGKPVTLSCSQTLNHNVMYWYQQKSSQAPKLLFHYYDKDFNNEADTPDNFQSRRPNTSFCFLDIRSPGLGDTAMYLCATSRVDRPTNTEAFFGQGTRLTVV.

The chain carries TRBV19 and TRBJ2-2, with D unresolved. This CDR3 has 13 amino acids. Between the trimmed V and J ends, which lost 7 bases and 0 bases, there was a span of 6 bases. The germline V gene has CDR1 LNHDA and CDR2 SQIVND (reference sequence). This CDR3 is CASIVANTGELFF. CDR3 DNA: TGTGCCAGTATTGTCGCGAACACCGGGGAGCTGTTTTTT.

The chain uses TRBV27 and TRBJ1-2; D might be TRBD1 (6 bases). The CDR3 spans 15 residues. Trimming took 5 bases from V and 0 from J, leaving 13 bases between them. Germline loops: CDR1 MNHEY, CDR2 SMNVEV (reference sequence). The CDR3 is CASSAAHRANYGYTF. CDR3 bases: TGTGCCAGCAGTGCAGCCCACAGGGCTAACTATGGCTACACCTTC.

This clone came up once. This rearrangement joins TRBV2 to TRBJ2-7; D ambiguous. This CDR3 spans 14 amino acids. Germline assignment: CDR1 SNHLY and CDR2 FYNNEI. The ends were cut back, 2 bases at V and 0 bases at J, with 8 bases in the middle. CDR3 coding DNA: TGTGCCAGCAGTGAATTAAACAGCTCCTACGAGCAGTACTTC. This sequence encodes CASSELNSSYEQYF.

This clone was seen only a few times. The chain recombines TRBV7-6 with TRBJ2-7, with unresolved D. The CDR3 is made up of 13 amino acids. Germline V gene lookup returns CDR1 SGHVS and CDR2 FNYEAQ. Trimming took 5 bases from V and 4 from J, leaving 12 bases between them. The CDR3 DNA follows: TGTGCCAGCAGCGCGCTGCCAGCATACGAGCAGTACTTC. Translating gives CASSALPAYEQYF.

The chain links TRBV7-2 to TRBJ1-6, with a tentative D call TRBD1 (5 bases). This CDR3 comprises 19 residues. Germline V lookup: CDR1 SGHTA, CDR2 FQGNSA. Trimming left V 3 bases short and J 9 bases short, with 27 bases between. The DNA of the CDR3 is TGTGCCAGCAGCTTCCCGTCTGGAAAAAGGATCGGGGGTGCTTCACCCCTCCACTTT. It encodes CASSFPSGKRIGGASPLHF.

V is TRBV7-8 and J is TRBJ1-5; TRBD1 matches at 9 bases. The V gene's germline CDR1 is SGHVS and CDR2 FQNEAQ. The CDR3 has 15 residues. V lost 2 bases, J lost 1 base, and 0 bases stayed unmatched. The CDR3 is CASSLTGGSNQPQHF. The DNA for the CDR3 is TGTGCCAGCAGCTTAACAGGGGGCAGCAATCAGCCCCAGCATTTT.

V is TRBV6-2 or TRBV6-3 and J is TRBJ1-2, with no clear D. V lost 0 bases and J lost 0, with 11 bases in between. CDR3 length equals 16 residues. CDR1 MNHEY and CDR2 SVGEGT come from the germline V gene. The CDR3 coding sequence is TGTGCCAGCAGTTACTCGATGAGTACCCCTAACTATGGCTACACCTTC. It encodes CASSYSMSTPNYGYTF.

The chain carries TRBV10-3 and TRBJ2-7; D ambiguous. In germline, CDR1 is ENHRY, CDR2 SYGVKD. The CDR3 consists of 15 residues. The V and J ends lost 1 base and 2 bases respectively, with 12 bases between them. The CDR3, as DNA: TGTGCCATCAGTGAGTGGACCCAGAGAACCTACGAGCAGTACTTC. Translated: CAISEWTQRTYEQYF.

The rearrangement links TRBV28 to TRBJ1-1; D is undetermined. Germline V gene data show CDR1 as MDHEN and CDR2 as SYDVKM. Deletions cut 3 bases from V and 4 bases from J, with 6 bases between. The CDR3 is 12 amino acids. The CDR3 DNA follows: TGTGCCAGCAGTTTCGAGTTCACTGAAGCTTTCTTT. This gives the protein CASSFEFTEAFF.

The V gene is TRBV3-1 (or the pseudogene TRBV3-2), the J gene TRBJ1-1; 7 positions match TRBD1. The CDR3 sequence is 14 residues long. V gave up 0 bases and J gave up 5 bases; unmatched junction bases: 3. Germline CDR1 and CDR2: LGHDT and YNNKEL (reference sequence). CDR3 residues: CASSQETGATEAFF. The CDR3, as DNA: TGTGCCAGCAGCCAAGAAACAGGGGCTACTGAAGCTTTCTTT.

The V call is TRBV28, the J call TRBJ2-7; 8 bases agree with TRBD2. The CDR3 totals 14 residues. V lost 2 bases to trimming and J lost 6 bases; unmatched junction nucleotides: 6. Germline values: CDR1 MDHEN, CDR2 SYDVKM. The CDR3 protein is CASSLGVAGREQYF. Here the CDR3 DNA reads TGTGCCAGCAGTTTAGGGGTAGCGGGACGCGAGCAGTACTTC. Combining the CDR3 with reference TRBV28 and TRBJ2-7 gives the whole variable domain DVKVTQSSRYLVKRTGEKVFLECVQDMDHENMFWYRQDPGLGLRLIYFSYDVKMKEKGDIPEGYSVSREKKERFSLILESASTNQTSMYLCASSLGVAGREQYFGPGTRLTVT.

The chain has TRBV9 and TRBJ1-4; 8 bases match TRBD1. The CDR3 totals 16 residues. The V and J ends lost 4 bases and 5 bases, in that order; junction bases with no gene match: 10. Germline V gives CDR1 SGDLS, CDR2 YYNGEE. CDR3 DNA: TGTGCCAGCAGCAAGACGGCCGACAGGGGCAATGAAAAACTGTTTTTT. This codes for CASSKTADRGNEKLFF.

The gene calls are TRBV28 and TRBJ2-1; 12 nucleotides agree with TRBD2. Germline assignment: CDR1 MDHEN and CDR2 SYDVKM. Trimming cost V 2 bases and J 8 bases; bases outside gene matches: 7. There are 16 residues in the CDR3. DNA of the CDR3: TGTGCCAGCAGTTTAGTGAGGCTAGCGGGAGGGGATGAGCAGTTCTTC. Encoded protein: CASSLVRLAGGDEQFF.

This clone was counted a single time. CDR3 nucleotides: TGTGCCAGCAGCGTAGCCGGGACGGGTGGGACCTCTGGAAACACCATATATTTT. Translated: CASSVAGTGGTSGNTIYF. V and J are TRBV9 and TRBJ1-3; a weak D match, TRBD1 (5 bases). Trimming shortened V by 0 bases and J by 0 bases, and 16 bases separated the two germline ends. The length of the CDR3 is 18 residues. Germline loops: CDR1 SGDLS, CDR2 YYNGEE. The variable domain in full, with the rest retrieved from reference TRBV9 and TRBJ1-3, is DSGVTQTPKHLITATGQRVTLRCSPRSGDLSVYWYQQSLDQGLQFLIQYYNGEERAKGNILERFSAQQFPDLHSELNLSSLELGDSALYFCASSVAGTGGTSGNTIYFGEGSWLTVV.

The CDR3 bases are TGCGCCAGCAGCTTTCTGGACCCCATAGAGCGGACCCAGTACTTC. This encodes CASSFLDPIERTQYF. V gene TRBV5-1 combines with J gene TRBJ2-5; D gene uncertain. This CDR3 spans 15 amino acids. Germline-derived CDR1 and CDR2 are SGHRS and YFSETQ. V gave up 2 bases and J gave up 7 bases, with 18 bases separating them.

The J gene is TRBJ2-7, the V gene TRBV11-2, with 10 positions matching TRBD2. The V gene end was trimmed by 3 bases and the J gene end by 1 base; junction bases not matched to a gene: 6. Germline V gives CDR1 SGHAT, CDR2 FQNNGV. CDR3 length equals 16 residues. The CDR3 DNA follows: TGTGCCAGCAGCTTTTCCGGGACTAGCGCGTCCTACGAGCAGTACTTC. This encodes CASSFSGTSASYEQYF.

The chain is built from TRBV2 and TRBJ1-1; D unclear. The CDR3 runs to 16 residues. CDR1 and CDR2 (germline): SNHLY, FYNNEI. V was pared by 3 bases and J by 4 bases, with 18 bases between. The CDR3 loop is CASSEEAGEGGTEAFF. CDR3 in DNA: TGTGCCAGCAGTGAGGAGGCAGGAGAAGGCGGCACTGAAGCTTTCTTT.

This clone was found once. The V call is TRBV14, the J call TRBJ2-2; no reliable D call. V lost 1 base to trimming and J lost 1 base, with 4 bases between them. Germline assignment: CDR1 SGHDN and CDR2 FVKESK. This CDR3 comprises 14 residues. In DNA form, the CDR3 reads TGTGCCAGCAGCCAAGTCAGGAACACCGGGGAGCTGTTTTTT. Translating it yields CASSQVRNTGELFF.

This chain connects TRBV6-1 to TRBJ2-3; no clear D. Germline CDR1 and CDR2: MNHNS and SASEGT. This CDR3 has 12 residues. V lost 0 bases and J lost 11, with 9 bases in between. In DNA form, the CDR3 reads TGTGCCAGCAGTGAAGCAGGGATGGAGCAGTATTTT. Translation: CASSEAGMEQYF.

On this clone itself: The sample has other DNA sequences that encode this CDR3 too. The chain employs TRBV18 and TRBJ1-5, with TRBD1 matching 8 bases. Germline-derived CDR1 and CDR2 are KGHSH and LQKENI. V was pared by 3 bases and J by 4 bases, with 2 bases of the junction left unmatched. The CDR3 spans 14 residues. Written as DNA, the CDR3 is TGTGCCAGCTCACCGACAGGGGAGAATCAGCCCCAGCATTTT. As protein: CASSPTGENQPQHF.

This chain joins TRBV4-1 and TRBJ2-5; tentative D call: TRBD2 (5 bases). Deletions cut 5 bases from V and 5 bases from J, with 15 bases between. This CDR3 spans 14 amino acids. From germline, CDR1 is MGHRA and CDR2 YSYEKL. The CDR3 nucleotides read TGCGCCAGCAGCTCCGGTAGTAGAGGGGAGACCCAGTACTTC. As protein: CASSSGSRGETQYF.